This entry features one T cell receptor (beta chain) sequence. The table lists this clonotype with many counts. Its specific antigen is unknown. Per-nucleotide qualities are absent, and no much larger clonotype sits a single base away. This record comes from a study of early T cells in non-severe SARS-CoV-2 infection (TCRdb year 2021). Study-wide context: Because TCR sequencing relied on bulk RNA taken from unsorted whole blood, pairing of alpha and beta chains was not possible.

The CDR3 runs 14 amino acids, cysteine and phenylalanine included. Just the 42-base CDR3 DNA is kept, in frame starting at base 1. CDR1 and CDR2 are read off the germline V gene as MDHEN and SYDVKM. Compared with germline, V lacks 3 bases and J lacks 4 bases; bases without a gene match: 5. Set within a cohort of healthcare workers in London, UK, this nested case-control study involved weekly PCR testing of nasopharyngeal swabs along with blood sampling. Healthcare workers were recruited during the week of the UK lockdown, between 23 and 31 March 2020, and followed weekly for up to roughly 15 weeks. The study at large found these results: VDJdb matching was skewed toward anti-spike CD8 responses, so virus-specific expansions were likely underestimated and private and CD4 specificities were missed.

The protocol used for the library was 5' RACE. Instrument used: NextSeq 500. To correct for sequencing error and PCR bias, the TCR library protocol tagged individual cDNA molecules with unique molecular identifiers. TCR alpha and beta chains were both sequenced, and the abundances of alpha and beta sequences in each sample were closely correlated with each other. The paper's processing steps were these. Decombinator V4 was used to perform V gene, J gene and CDR3 annotation of TCR sequences. Expanded TCRs were defined as changing significantly between any two time points under a Poisson model with p below 0.0001. TCR abundances were normalised to the total number of TCRs sequenced per sample and were expressed as counts per million. TRAV1-2 paired with TRAJ12, TRAJ20 or TRAJ33 defined MAIT TCRs, while TRAV10 paired with TRAJ18 defined iNKT TCRs. VDJdb, accessed on 1 November 2021, was searched for TCRs annotated for CMV, EBV and SARS-CoV-2, and TCRs annotated for more than one antigen were excluded. TCRdb reran the public reads through fastp at Q25 and MiXCR, keeping productive beta chains. Each entry merges the rows of one CDR3 protein and shows their most common DNA and genes. The V and J calls here are based on TCRdb, not the publication. The sample data list 90,000 to 120,000 distinct CDR3 sequences, and 12% of these were observed just once. Less than 3.5% of the sample is in the top ten clones.

This TCR was sampled from an adult who was a healthcare worker with PCR-confirmed SARS-CoV-2 infection or an uninfected control (not recorded which). Sequencing input: whole blood. The chain employs TRBV28 and TRBJ2-7, with 8 bases aligning to TRBD1. The sequence in DNA is TGTGCCAGCAGTTTCGCCAGGGGGCCATACGAGCAGTACTTC. The translation is CASSFARGPYEQYF.